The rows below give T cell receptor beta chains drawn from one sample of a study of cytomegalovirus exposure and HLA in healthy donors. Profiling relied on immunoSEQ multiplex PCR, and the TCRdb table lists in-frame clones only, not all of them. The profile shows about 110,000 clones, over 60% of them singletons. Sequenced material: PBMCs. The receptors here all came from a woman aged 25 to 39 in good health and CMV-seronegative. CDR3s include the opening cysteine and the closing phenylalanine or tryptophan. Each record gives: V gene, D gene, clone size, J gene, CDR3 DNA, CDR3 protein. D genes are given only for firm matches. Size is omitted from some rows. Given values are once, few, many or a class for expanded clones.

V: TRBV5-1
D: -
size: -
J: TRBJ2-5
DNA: TGCGCCAGCAGCTTGGCCGGGGGGCGCCAAGAGACCCAGTACTTC
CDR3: CASSLAGGRQETQYF

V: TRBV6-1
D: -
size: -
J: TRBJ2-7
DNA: TGTGCCAGCAGTGAAGTTTGGATGGGGCCCTACGAGCAGTACTTC
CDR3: CASSEVWMGPYEQYF

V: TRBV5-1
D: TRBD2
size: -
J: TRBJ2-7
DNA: TGCGCCAGCAGCACCTCTAGCGGCTCCTACGAGCAGTACTTC
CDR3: CASSTSSGSYEQYF

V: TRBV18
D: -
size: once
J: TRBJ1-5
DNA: TGTGCCAGCTCACTCGACAGAGGCAATCAGCCCCAGCATTTT
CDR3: CASSLDRGNQPQHF

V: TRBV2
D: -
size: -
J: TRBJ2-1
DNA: TGTGCCGCACGGGGGAATGGGCAGTTCTTC
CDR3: CAARGNGQFF

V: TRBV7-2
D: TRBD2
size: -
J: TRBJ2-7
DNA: TGTGCCAGCAGCTTAGTGCTAACTAGCGGGACGTCCTACGAGCAGTACTTC
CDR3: CASSLVLTSGTSYEQYF

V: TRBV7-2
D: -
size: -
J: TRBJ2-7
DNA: TGTGCCAGCAGCTTAGAATCTGGACTCAGCTACGAGCAGTACTTC
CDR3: CASSLESGLSYEQYF

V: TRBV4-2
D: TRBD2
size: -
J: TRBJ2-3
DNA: TGTGCCAGCAGCCAAGTCCCTAGCGGGAGTGGGAAGTACACAGATACGCAGTATTTT
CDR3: CASSQVPSGSGKYTDTQYF

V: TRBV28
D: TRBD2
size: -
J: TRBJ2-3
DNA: TGTGCCAGCAGTTTCCCCGGGACTAGCGGAACCGAGGTGACAGATACGCAGTATTTT
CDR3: CASSFPGTSGTEVTDTQYF

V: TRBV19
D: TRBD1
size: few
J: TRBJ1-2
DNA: TGTGCCAGTACAGGGGGGTATGGCTACACCTTC
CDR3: CASTGGYGYTF

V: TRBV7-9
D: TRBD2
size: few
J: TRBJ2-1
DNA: TGTGCCAGCTTCCGGGAGGGGAATGAGCAGTTCTTC
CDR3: CASFREGNEQFF

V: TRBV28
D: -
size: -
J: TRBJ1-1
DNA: TGTGCCAGCAGTTTATTAGGCGGGGGCACTGAAGCTTTCTTT
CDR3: CASSLLGGGTEAFF

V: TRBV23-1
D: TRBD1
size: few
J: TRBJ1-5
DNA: TGCGCCAGCAGTCAAAAGCCCCCGACAGGGGGTAGCAATCAGCCCCAGCATTTT
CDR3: CASSQKPPTGGSNQPQHF

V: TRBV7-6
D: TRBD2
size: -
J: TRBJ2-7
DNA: TGTGCCAGCAGCTTGACGGGGACTAGCGGACTCTACGAGCAGTACTTC
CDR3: CASSLTGTSGLYEQYF

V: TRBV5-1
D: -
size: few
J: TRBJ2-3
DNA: TGCGCCAGCAGGGCAGGGTCACCTAGCACAGATACGCAGTATTTT
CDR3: CASRAGSPSTDTQYF

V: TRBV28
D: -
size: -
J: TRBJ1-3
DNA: TGTGCCAGCAGGTCAGGGAGGCCTGGAAACACCATATATTTT
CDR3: CASRSGRPGNTIYF

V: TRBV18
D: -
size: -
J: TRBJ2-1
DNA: TGTGCCAGCTCACTGACAGCCCAAAGTAGGAATGAGCAGTTCTTC
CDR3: CASSLTAQSRNEQFF

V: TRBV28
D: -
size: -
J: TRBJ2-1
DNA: TGTGCCAGCAATACCGAGGGCAGGTTCCCGCTTCAGCAGTTCTTC
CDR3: CASNTEGRFPLQQFF

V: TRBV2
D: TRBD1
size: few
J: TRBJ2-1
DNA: TGTGCCAGCATCGAAGGACAGGGGGCCTACAATGAGCAGTTCTTC
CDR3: CASIEGQGAYNEQFF

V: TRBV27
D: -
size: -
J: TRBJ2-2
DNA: TGTGCCAGCAGCCGGACAACCTCGAGCACCGGGGAGCTGTTTTTT
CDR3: CASSRTTSSTGELFF

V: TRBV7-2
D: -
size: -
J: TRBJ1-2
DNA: TGTGCCAGCAGCTTAGCCACAGGGTCGTGGGGCTACACCTTC
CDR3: CASSLATGSWGYTF

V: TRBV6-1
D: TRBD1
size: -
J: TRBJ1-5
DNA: TGTGCCAGCAGCTTGGGACAGGGTAATCAGCCCCAGCATTTT
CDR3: CASSLGQGNQPQHF

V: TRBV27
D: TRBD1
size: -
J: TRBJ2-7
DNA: TGTGCCAGCAGTTTACTTTTGGGACAGGGGGCCTACGAGCAGTACTTC
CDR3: CASSLLLGQGAYEQYF

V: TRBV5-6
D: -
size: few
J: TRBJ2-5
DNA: TGTGCCAGCAGCTCGGACTTACAAGAGACCCAGTACTTC
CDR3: CASSSDLQETQYF

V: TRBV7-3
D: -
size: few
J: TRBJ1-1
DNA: TGTGCCAGCAGCTTGGACTCGGGGATGAACACTGAAGCTTTCTTT
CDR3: CASSLDSGMNTEAFF

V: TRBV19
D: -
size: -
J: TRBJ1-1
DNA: TGTGCCAGTAGGTCCGGTATGAACACTGAAGCTTTCTTT
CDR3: CASRSGMNTEAFF

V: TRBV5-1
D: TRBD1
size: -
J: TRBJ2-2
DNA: TGCGCCAGCAGCGGAAGTACAGGGGGTACCGGGGAGCTGTTTTTT
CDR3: CASSGSTGGTGELFF

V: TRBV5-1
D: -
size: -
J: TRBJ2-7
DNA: TGCGCCAGCAGCCCAGACAGGTACGAGCAGTACTTC
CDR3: CASSPDRYEQYF

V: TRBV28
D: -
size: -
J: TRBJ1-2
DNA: TGTGCCAGCAGTCCGCTACTCCAGCTAACAGGCTATGGCTACACCTTC
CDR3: CASSPLLQLTGYGYTF